This note documents a single T cell receptor (beta chain) sequence. The data originate from a study of blood T cell repertoires in COVID-19. Overall study: Samples representing acute and convalescent COVID-19 were sourced from the United States, Italy and Spain. From T cells, B-cell-depleted T cells, or PBMCs came the material, which was cDNA or gDNA.

Original data processing: Nucleated cell number was recorded as an estimate derived from reference gene primer amplification. Assay used: immunoSEQ multiplex PCR; TCRdb lists only in-frame clones, some missing. The V and J calls and clone size were taken over from that table, and D and trimming were inferred from the DNA. The profile covers fewer than 200,000 clones, with approximately 90% appearing a single time and 2% to 2.5% taken by the ten largest. V dropped 1 base and J dropped 0; count of bases not matched to a gene: 9. This CDR3 is built from 18 residues. Germline V CDR1 and CDR2: PRHDT, FYEKMQ (reference sequence).

J is TRBJ2-1 and V is TRBV13; 7 bases align to TRBD1. The sequence derives from a man aged 45-65 years who had recovered from COVID-19. Sequencing input: peripheral blood. In DNA, the CDR3 is TGTGCCAGCAGCTTAGTTGCTTTCAGGGACAGCTCCTACAATGAGCAGTTCTTC. This gives the protein CASSLVAFRDSSYNEQFF.